These 18 T cell receptor beta chains were all obtained from the same sample, sequenced in a study of neurological immune-mediated disorders. The time point here: longitudinal time-point 2. MiXCR was run by TCRdb on the 5' RACE reads, yielding one entry per CDR3 protein. The data show approximately 89,000 distinct CDR3 sequences, less than 15% seen once. Input material: PBMCs. All receptors derive from a female donor with HTLV-1-associated myelopathy (HAM/TSP).

This clonotype was seen at least ten times. V and J are TRBV6-4 and TRBJ2-1; 8 positions match TRBD2. V lost 3 bases, J lost 3 bases, and 4 bases stayed unmatched. The CDR3 loop spans 15 amino acids. From germline, CDR1 is MRHNA and CDR2 SNTAGT. The CDR3 sequence: CASSEFSGGYNEQFF. Written as DNA, the CDR3 is TGTGCCAGCAGTGAGTTCAGCGGGGGCTACAATGAGCAGTTCTTC.

Ten or more counts support this clonotype. The chain's CDR3 is CASRTGVQYEQYF. The CDR3 DNA reads TGTGCCAGCAGGACAGGGGTCCAGTACGAGCAGTACTTC. The chain employs TRBV6-2 or TRBV6-3 and TRBJ2-7; TRBD1 matches 8 bases. The germline gives CDR1 MNHEY, CDR2 SVGEGT. V was clipped by 6 bases and J by 4 bases; unmatched bases: 5. The CDR3 sequence is 13 residues long.

This clonotype was observed at least ten times. This rearrangement joins TRBV12-3 or TRBV12-4 to TRBJ1-6, with D tentatively TRBD1 (5 bases). V gave up 6 bases and J gave up 8 bases, with 14 bases separating them. The CDR3 has 14 residues. CDR3 bases: TGTGCCAGCAGCGACAGAATGGCCTATTCACCCCTCCACTTT. Its translation is CASSDRMAYSPLHF.

This clonotype was seen at least ten times. The junction shows a germline mismatch at one end, possibly a read error. The chain joins TRBV20-1 to TRBJ2-7, with TRBD1 matching over 7 bases. This CDR3 spans 16 amino acids. CDR1 and CDR2 from the germline V gene are DFQATT and SNEGSKA (reference sequence). In nucleotides, the CDR3 is TGCAGTGCAAGAGCCATTGCCGGGACAGCTAACTACGAGCAGTACTTC. This encodes CSARAIAGTANYEQYF.

The V gene is TRBV2, the J gene TRBJ2-1; the match to TRBD2 covers 9 bases. The CDR3 length is 14 residues. CDR1 SNHLY and CDR2 FYNNEI come from the germline V gene. V trimming: 7 bases; J trimming: 5 bases; junction bases outside the gene matches: 6. The chain's CDR3 is CASIKRGADNEQFF. As DNA, the CDR3 is TGTGCCAGCATAAAGCGGGGGGCCGACAATGAGCAGTTCTTC.

This clonotype has ten or more counts. CDR3 protein: CSVGGNRETQYF. DNA for the CDR3: TGCAGCGTTGGGGGAAATAGAGAGACCCAGTACTTC. The rearrangement links TRBV29-1 to TRBJ2-5; D gene uncertain. Germline values: CDR1 SQVTM, CDR2 ANQGSEA. The germline V and J ends were trimmed by 4 bases and 4 bases, with 10 bases remaining between them. CDR3 length equals 12 residues.

This clonotype showed up just a few times. A much more abundant neighbour one base away suggests this may be a read error. CDR3 coding DNA: TGTGCCAGCAGCTTAGTCCCAGTTGCCGGGGAGCTGTTTTTT. Amino acids: CASSLVPVAGELFF. This chain joins TRBV7-2 and TRBJ2-2; D not certain. Germline values: CDR1 SGHTA, CDR2 FQGNSA. V was shortened by 1 base and J by 6 bases, with 9 bases between the two germline ends. The CDR3 has 14 amino acids.

The sample holds many counts of this clonotype. This chain uses TRBV20-1 with TRBJ2-3; perhaps TRBD2 as D (7 bases). Germline loops: CDR1 DFQATT, CDR2 SNEGSKA (reference sequence). V was trimmed by 0 bases and J by 4 bases, leaving 14 bases between them. The CDR3 length is 15 residues. CDR3: CSARDRRGAADTQYF. As DNA, the CDR3 is TGCAGTGCTAGAGACCGCCGGGGGGCGGCAGATACGCAGTATTTT.

This sequence joins TRBV19 and TRBJ2-5; 7 bases map to TRBD1. The CDR3 is 14 amino acids. Germline V gene sequence: CDR1 LNHDA, CDR2 SQIVND (reference sequence). Trimming at V came to 3 bases and at J to 5 bases, leaving 6 bases not matched to a gene. CDR3 nucleotide sequence: TGTGCCAGTAGTATCCCCGGCAGGGGGGAGACCCAGTACTTC. It translates to CASSIPGRGETQYF.

This clonotype was seen at least ten times. The chain employs TRBV12-3 or TRBV12-4 and TRBJ1-1; the D is unclear. The V end lost 7 bases, the J end lost 0 bases, and 15 bases lay between the germline ends. CDR3 length: 15 amino acids. CDR3 DNA sequence: TGTGCCAGCAACGTTGGCGGAAACATGAACACTGAAGCTTTCTTT. This encodes CASNVGGNMNTEAFF.

This clonotype was counted ten times or more. CDR3 residues: CASSLAGRLQVETQYF. CDR3 DNA sequence: TGTGCCAGCAGCTTAGCAGGGCGGCTCCAAGTAGAGACCCAGTACTTC. The gene calls are TRBV7-9 and TRBJ2-5; D gene ambiguous. CDR3 length equals 16 residues. Germline V gene data show CDR1 as SEHNR and CDR2 as FQNEAQ (reference sequence). Trimming took off 0 bases at V and 4 bases at J, with 15 bases between the two ends.

This clonotype came up many times. This chain joins TRBV20-1 and TRBJ2-2, with D tentatively TRBD1 (6 bases). This CDR3 has 14 amino acids. Germline CDR1 and CDR2: DFQATT and SNEGSKA (reference sequence). The V end lost 8 bases, the J end lost 1 base, and 14 bases lay between the germline ends. CDR3 nucleotides: TGCAGTACAGGAGGCAGGGGGAACACCGGGGAGCTGTTTTTT. Its protein product is CSTGGRGNTGELFF.

This clonotype showed up just once. A much bigger clone sits one base away, suggesting this may be a read error. The genes are TRBV7-3 and TRBJ2-1; maybe TRBD1 (6 bases). The V and J ends lost 5 bases and 7 bases respectively, with 15 bases between them. Germline loops: CDR1 SGHTA, CDR2 FQGTGA. The CDR3 totals 14 residues. The DNA of the CDR3 is TGTGCCAGCAGCCACGTGGGGGCCTTAAATGAGCAGTTCTTC. Translating it yields CASSHVGALNEQFF.

This clonotype came up many times. V and J are TRBV7-3 and TRBJ2-6; possible D gene TRBD2, 5 bases. The ends were cut back, 4 bases at V and 3 bases at J, with 13 bases in the middle. CDR3 length equals 16 residues. Germline V gene lookup returns CDR1 SGHTA and CDR2 FQGTGA. The CDR3 protein is CASSSGGRIGANVLTF. The CDR3, as DNA: TGTGCCAGCAGCTCAGGAGGACGGATTGGGGCCAACGTCCTGACTTTC.

This chain connects TRBV6-5 to TRBJ2-3; D possibly corresponds to TRBD2 (5 bases). Trimming shortened V by 2 bases and J by 1 base, and 10 bases separated the two germline ends. CDR3 length equals 15 residues. Germline V CDR1 and CDR2: MNHEY, SVGAGI. CDR3 loop: CASSYGVGGTDTQYF. DNA of the CDR3: TGTGCCAGCAGTTACGGGGTCGGGGGCACAGATACGCAGTATTTT.

In this sample, this clonotype turned up many times. The chain is built from TRBV7-8 and TRBJ2-7, with D maybe TRBD1 (6 bases). The CDR3 contains 12 residues. Trimming removed 5 bases from V and 5 bases from J, with 10 bases in between. Germline CDR1 SGHVS, CDR2 FQNEAQ. This CDR3 is CASSQNRDEQYF. In DNA form, the CDR3 reads TGTGCCAGCAGCCAAAACAGGGACGAGCAGTACTTC.

This clonotype showed up just a few times. The chain recombines TRBV5-1 with TRBJ1-4, with D possibly matching TRBD1 (5 bases). The germline V gene has CDR1 SGHRS and CDR2 YFSETQ. V lost 4 bases to trimming and J lost 4 bases, with 23 bases between them. The CDR3 totals 18 residues. The CDR3 DNA reads TGCGCCAGCAGCGGTTCCGGGACCAAAGAAGACAGTAATGAAAAACTGTTTTTT. It specifies CASSGSGTKEDSNEKLFF.

This clonotype was counted at least ten times. The chain links TRBV10-3 to TRBJ2-3; D is ambiguous. Per the germline V gene, CDR1 is ENHRY and CDR2 is SYGVKD. The CDR3 consists of 10 residues. Trimming left V 10 bases short and J 4 bases short, with 6 bases between. This CDR3 reads CATRADTQYF. CDR3 nucleotides: TGTGCCACTCGGGCAGATACGCAGTATTTT.